This T cell receptor beta chain was found in a study of CD8+CD57+ T cells in acquired aplastic anemia. Patients included in sequencing had previously demonstrated CD8+CD57+ cell expansion by flow cytometry. This CDR3 contains 17 residues. The trim removed 7 bases at V and 1 base at J, leaving 14 bases unmatched. CDR1 and CDR2 from the germline V gene are SNHLY and FYNNEI. This clonotype was observed a handful of times. Researchers used genomic DNA as the template to profile TCR beta VDJ and CDR3. TCRdb passed the reads through MiXCR, listing each CDR3 protein once. Seen here are some 180,000 distinct CDR3 sequences, 63% observed once, and the top ten hold approximately 42%.

Sequenced input: sorted CD4+, CD8+, or CD8+CD57+ T cells (not recorded which) from PBMCs. This TCR was recovered from a human donor with aplastic anemia. J is TRBJ2-5 and V is TRBV2; 8 positions agree with TRBD2. The CDR3 DNA reads TGTGCCAGCAAAGGAGGGGCCAGCGGGGGAGGCCAAGAGACCCAGTACTTC. Its protein is CASKGGASGGGQETQYF.